The T cell receptor beta chain described here comes from a study of blood T cell repertoires in COVID-19. For the study at large: From the United States, Italy and Spain came samples of acute and convalescent COVID-19. Sources were T cells, B-cell-depleted T cells, or PBMCs; the material itself was cDNA or gDNA.

In germline, CDR1 is MNHEY, CDR2 SMNVEV (reference sequence). Trimming cost V 6 bases and J 4 bases; bases outside gene matches: 10. The CDR3 consists of 17 residues. Authors' methods: Reference gene primers were amplified, and this amplification served to estimate nucleated cell counts. Sequencing was performed with immunoSEQ multiplex PCR; in TCRdb, only in-frame clones are kept and a portion is missing. V and J calls and clone size are those listed in that table; D and trimming were worked out from the DNA. The table records a few hundred thousand clones, around four fifths of them present only once.

The sequencing sample was made of peripheral blood. The chain has TRBV27 and TRBJ2-3, with 13 bases matching TRBD2. The clonotype originates from a woman aged 50 to 65 with active or convalescent COVID-19. CDR3 bases: TGTGCCAGCAGCCCACTAGCGGGAGGGCCCCAAGCAGATACGCAGTATTTT. Amino acids: CASSPLAGGPQADTQYF.